What follows are 12 T cell receptor beta chains derived from one specimen sequenced in a study of cytomegalovirus exposure and HLA in healthy donors. Only in-frame clones appear in the TCRdb table, and some are missing; sequencing was by immunoSEQ multiplex PCR. Of about 240,000 clones detected, about 90% appear once; the ten largest clones hold 0.95% to 1.5%. Sequencing was performed on PBMCs. The source is a woman under 40 in good health and CMV-seropositive.

The chain couples TRBV15 to TRBJ2-1; the match to TRBD2 covers 7 bases. Per germline, CDR1 LNHNV and CDR2 YYDKDF (reference sequence). With 5 bases clipped from V and 5 bases from J, the junction kept 15 bases outside the gene matches. The length of the CDR3 is 17 residues. The CDR3 here is CATSSRAGLEGDNEQFF. CDR3 DNA: TGTGCCACCAGCTCTAGAGCGGGGCTAGAGGGAGACAATGAGCAGTTCTTC. The variable domain in full, with the rest retrieved from reference TRBV15 and TRBJ2-1, is DAMVIQNPRYQVTQFGKPVTLSCSQTLNHNVMYWYQQKSSQAPKLLFHYYDKDFNNEADTPDNFQSRRPNTSFCFLDIRSPGLGDTAMYLCATSSRAGLEGDNEQFFGPGTRLTVL.

The V and J genes are TRBV7-6 and TRBJ2-7; TRBD2 aligns across 9 bases. Trimming took 1 base from V and 5 from J; bases not matched to a gene: 12. The CDR3 length is 17 residues. The germline CDR1 and CDR2 sequences are SGHVS and FNYEAQ. In DNA, the CDR3 is TGTGCCAGCAGCTTAGTCTTTGGGCTAGCGGGGAAGGACGAGCAGTACTTC. This translates into CASSLVFGLAGKDEQYF.

The J gene is TRBJ2-3, the V gene TRBV5-5; 7 bases line up with TRBD2. This CDR3 contains 15 residues. Trimming removed 1 base from V and 3 bases from J; junction bases left unmatched: 5. Per germline, CDR1 SGHKS and CDR2 YYEKEE (reference sequence). DNA of the CDR3: TGTGCCAGCAGCTTGCTTGCGGGAGTGACAGATACGCAGTATTTT. The encoded protein is CASSLLAGVTDTQYF.

This chain links TRBV29-1 with TRBJ1-1; the D is unclear. Per the germline V gene, CDR1 is SQVTM and CDR2 is ANQGSEA. Trimming took 4 bases from V and 0 from J, leaving 15 bases between them. The CDR3 has 15 amino acids. CDR3 amino acids: CSVVRESWLNTEAFF. The DNA for the CDR3 is TGCAGCGTTGTTAGGGAGTCCTGGCTGAACACTGAAGCTTTCTTT.

The chain links TRBV30 to TRBJ2-7; weak D call: TRBD1 (5 bases). The V and J ends lost 0 bases and 4 bases respectively, with 10 bases between them. The CDR3 totals 13 residues. In germline, CDR1 is GTSNPN, CDR2 SVGIG (reference sequence). The CDR3 here is CAWSVGVTYEQYF. DNA for the CDR3: TGTGCCTGGAGTGTAGGGGTGACTTACGAGCAGTACTTC.

The V gene is TRBV29-1, the J gene TRBJ1-1; weak D call: TRBD1 (5 bases). The CDR3 totals 13 residues. Germline CDR1 reads SQVTM; CDR2 reads ANQGSEA. Trimming stripped 4 bases from V and 3 bases from J, with 12 bases between. The CDR3 region is CSVGQGLDTEAFF. The CDR3 coding sequence is TGCAGCGTTGGGCAGGGTTTGGACACTGAAGCTTTCTTT.

The rearrangement uses TRBV5-6 and TRBJ2-2; D not resolved. Trimming stripped 6 bases from V and 3 bases from J, with 12 bases between. The germline gives CDR1 SGHDT, CDR2 YYEEEE. This CDR3 spans 14 amino acids. The CDR3 here is CASTYGSHTGELFF. The CDR3 DNA follows: TGTGCCAGCACCTACGGGTCTCACACCGGGGAGCTGTTTTTT.

V gene TRBV11-2 combines with J gene TRBJ2-7; weak D call: TRBD2 (6 bases). V gave up 5 bases and J gave up 2 bases, with 19 bases separating them. CDR3 size: 16 residues. Germline-derived CDR1 and CDR2 are SGHAT and FQNNGV. CDR3 nucleotides: TGTGCCAGCAGCCCATCCGGGAGCAAGAGGGCCTACGAGCAGTACTTC. It specifies CASSPSGSKRAYEQYF.

The V gene is TRBV19, the J gene TRBJ2-3; D ambiguous. V was cut by 6 bases and J by 5 bases, with 12 bases left in between. The CDR3 length is 13 residues. CDR1 and CDR2 from the germline V gene are LNHDA and SQIVND (reference sequence). The CDR3 coding sequence is TGTGCCAGTAGCGGTCGAAAAAAAGATACGCAGTATTTT. Protein product: CASSGRKKDTQYF.

The V call is TRBV27, the J call TRBJ2-2, with 7 bases that match TRBD1. Per germline, CDR1 MNHEY and CDR2 SMNVEV (reference sequence). V dropped 8 bases and J dropped 2; count of bases not matched to a gene: 5. The CDR3 runs 14 residues. The DNA of the CDR3 is TGTGCCAGCCGCCGGGACAGCAACACCGGGGAGCTGTTTTTT. Protein product: CASRRDSNTGELFF.

This chain joins TRBV6-1 and TRBJ2-7, with 7 bases that match TRBD1. The CDR3 has 15 residues. CDR1 and CDR2 (germline): MNHNS, SASEGT. The ends lost 2 bases at V and 5 bases at J; junction bases unmatched: 9. CDR3 nucleotides: TGTGCCAGCAGTGAATCCGAGACAGGGCGGGACGAGCAGTACTTC. Encoded protein: CASSESETGRDEQYF.

CDR3 protein: CASSLGGGQAYEQYF. The DNA of the CDR3 is TGTGCCAGCAGCTTAGGCGGGGGTCAGGCCTACGAGCAGTACTTC. This chain uses TRBV7-8 with TRBJ2-7, with 7 bases matching TRBD2. V shed 1 base, J shed 2 bases, and the junction held 5 bases outside the gene matches. The CDR3 consists of 15 residues. CDR1 is SGHVS, CDR2 FQNEAQ, per germline. The entire variable domain, with the rest obtained from reference TRBV7-8 and TRBJ2-7, is as follows: GAGVSQSPRYKVAKRGQDVALRCDPISGHVSLFWYQQALGQGPEFLTYFQNEAQLDKSGLPSDRFFAERPEGSVSTLKIQRTQQEDSAVYLCASSLGGGQAYEQYFGPGTRLTVT.